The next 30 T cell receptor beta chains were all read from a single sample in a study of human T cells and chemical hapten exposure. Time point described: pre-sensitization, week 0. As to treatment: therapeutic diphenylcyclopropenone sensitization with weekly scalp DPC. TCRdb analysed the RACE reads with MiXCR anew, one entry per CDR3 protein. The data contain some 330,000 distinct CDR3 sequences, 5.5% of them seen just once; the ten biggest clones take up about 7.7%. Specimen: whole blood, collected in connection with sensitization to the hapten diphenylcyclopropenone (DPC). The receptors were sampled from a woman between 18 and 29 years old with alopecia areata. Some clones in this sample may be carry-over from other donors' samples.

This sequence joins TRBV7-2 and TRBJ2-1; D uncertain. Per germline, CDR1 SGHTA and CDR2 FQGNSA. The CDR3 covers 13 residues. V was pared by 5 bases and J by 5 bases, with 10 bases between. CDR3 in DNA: TGTGCCAGCAGCCTTAGCCTTGACAATGAGCAGTTCTTC. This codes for CASSLSLDNEQFF.

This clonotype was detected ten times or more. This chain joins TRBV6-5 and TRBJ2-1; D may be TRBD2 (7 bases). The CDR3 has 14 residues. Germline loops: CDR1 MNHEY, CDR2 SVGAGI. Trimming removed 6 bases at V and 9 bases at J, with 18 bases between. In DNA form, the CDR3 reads TGTGCCAGCAGAACTAGCGAGGCCAGGGGTGAGCAGTTCTTC. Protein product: CASRTSEARGEQFF.

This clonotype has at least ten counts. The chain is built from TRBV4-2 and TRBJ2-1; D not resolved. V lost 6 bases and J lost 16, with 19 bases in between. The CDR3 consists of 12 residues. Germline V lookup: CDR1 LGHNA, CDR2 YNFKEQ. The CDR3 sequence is CASSTLDTPTFF. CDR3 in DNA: TGTGCCAGCAGTACCCTAGACACGCCGACCTTCTTC.

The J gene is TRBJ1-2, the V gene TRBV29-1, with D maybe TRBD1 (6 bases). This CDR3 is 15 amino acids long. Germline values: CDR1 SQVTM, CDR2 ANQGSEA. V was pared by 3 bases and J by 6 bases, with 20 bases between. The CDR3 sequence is CSVDFPRGQIHGYTF. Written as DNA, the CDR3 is TGCAGCGTTGATTTCCCCCGCGGACAGATCCATGGCTACACCTTC.

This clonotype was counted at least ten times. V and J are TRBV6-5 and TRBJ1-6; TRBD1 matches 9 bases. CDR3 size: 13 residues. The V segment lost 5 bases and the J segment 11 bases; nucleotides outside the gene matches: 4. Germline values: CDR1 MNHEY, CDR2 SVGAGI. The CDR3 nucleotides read TGTGCCAGCAGTCGGGACAGGGCCACACCCCTCCACTTT. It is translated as CASSRDRATPLHF.

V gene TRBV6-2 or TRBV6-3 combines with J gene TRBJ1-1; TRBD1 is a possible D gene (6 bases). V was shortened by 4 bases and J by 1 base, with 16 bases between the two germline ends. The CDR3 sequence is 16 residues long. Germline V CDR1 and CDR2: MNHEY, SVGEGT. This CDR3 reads CASSSPGTPPNTEAFF. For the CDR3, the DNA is TGTGCCAGCAGTTCCCCCGGGACACCGCCGAACACTGAAGCTTTCTTT.

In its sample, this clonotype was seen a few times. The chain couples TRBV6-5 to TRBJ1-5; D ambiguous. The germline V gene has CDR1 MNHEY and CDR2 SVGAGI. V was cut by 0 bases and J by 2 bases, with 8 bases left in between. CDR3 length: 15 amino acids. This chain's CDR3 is CASSYSGRGNQPQHF. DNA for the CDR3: TGTGCCAGCAGTTACTCCGGGAGGGGCAATCAGCCCCAGCATTTT.

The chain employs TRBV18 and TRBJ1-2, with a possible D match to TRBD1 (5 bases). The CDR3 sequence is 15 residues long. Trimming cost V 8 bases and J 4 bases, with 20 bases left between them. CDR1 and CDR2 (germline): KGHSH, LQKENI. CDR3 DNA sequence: TGTGCCAGCCATTACGGGGCAGGGATCCCCTATGGCTACACCTTC. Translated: CASHYGAGIPYGYTF.

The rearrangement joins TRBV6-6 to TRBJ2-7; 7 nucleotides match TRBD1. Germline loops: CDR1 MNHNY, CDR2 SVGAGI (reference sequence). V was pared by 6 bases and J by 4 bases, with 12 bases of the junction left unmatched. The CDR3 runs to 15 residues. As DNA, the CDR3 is TGTGCCAGCAGCTTCGACAGGGCCGCCGCTTACGAGCAGTACTTC. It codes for CASSFDRAAAYEQYF.

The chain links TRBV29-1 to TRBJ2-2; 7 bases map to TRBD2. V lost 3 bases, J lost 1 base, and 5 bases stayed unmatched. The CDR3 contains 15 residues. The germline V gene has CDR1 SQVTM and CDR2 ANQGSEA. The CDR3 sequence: CSVERAGLNTGELFF. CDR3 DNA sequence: TGCAGCGTTGAGAGAGCGGGGTTGAACACCGGGGAGCTGTTTTTT.

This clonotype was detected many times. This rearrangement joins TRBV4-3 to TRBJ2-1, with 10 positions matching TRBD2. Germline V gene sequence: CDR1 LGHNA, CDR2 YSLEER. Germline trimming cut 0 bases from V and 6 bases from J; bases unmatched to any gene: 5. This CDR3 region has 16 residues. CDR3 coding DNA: TGCGCCAGCAGCCAAGAGTACGCTAGCGGGAGCAATGAGCAGTTCTTC. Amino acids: CASSQEYASGSNEQFF.

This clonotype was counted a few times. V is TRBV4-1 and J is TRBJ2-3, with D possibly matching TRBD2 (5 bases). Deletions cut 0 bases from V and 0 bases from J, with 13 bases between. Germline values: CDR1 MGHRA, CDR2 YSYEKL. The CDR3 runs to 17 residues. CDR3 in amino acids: CASSQELGRVSTDTQYF. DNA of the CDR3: TGCGCCAGCAGCCAAGAGCTAGGGCGGGTCAGCACAGATACGCAGTATTTT.

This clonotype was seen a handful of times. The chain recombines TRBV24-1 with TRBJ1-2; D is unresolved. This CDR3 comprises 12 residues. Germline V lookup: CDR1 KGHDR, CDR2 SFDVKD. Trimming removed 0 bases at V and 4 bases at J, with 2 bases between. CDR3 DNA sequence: TGTGCCACCAGTGATTTGGGCTATGGCTACACCTTC. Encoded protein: CATSDLGYGYTF.

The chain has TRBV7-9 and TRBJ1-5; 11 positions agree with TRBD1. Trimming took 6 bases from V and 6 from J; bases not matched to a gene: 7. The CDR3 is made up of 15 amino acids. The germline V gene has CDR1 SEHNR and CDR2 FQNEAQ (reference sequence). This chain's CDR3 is CASSRGQGATQPQHF. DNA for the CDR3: TGTGCCAGCAGTCGAGGACAGGGGGCCACTCAGCCCCAGCATTTT.

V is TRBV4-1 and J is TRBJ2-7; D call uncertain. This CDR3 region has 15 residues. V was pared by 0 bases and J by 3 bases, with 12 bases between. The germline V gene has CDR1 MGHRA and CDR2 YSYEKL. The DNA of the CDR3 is TGCGCCAGCAGCCAAGATAGGTCACGATACTACGAGCAGTACTTC. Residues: CASSQDRSRYYEQYF.

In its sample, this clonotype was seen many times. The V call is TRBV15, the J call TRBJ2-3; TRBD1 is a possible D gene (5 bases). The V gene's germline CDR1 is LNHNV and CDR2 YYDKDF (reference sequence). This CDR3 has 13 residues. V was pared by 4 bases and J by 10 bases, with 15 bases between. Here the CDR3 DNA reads TGTGCCACCAGCAACACCCCAGGGTTGTCGCAGTATTTT. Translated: CATSNTPGLSQYF.

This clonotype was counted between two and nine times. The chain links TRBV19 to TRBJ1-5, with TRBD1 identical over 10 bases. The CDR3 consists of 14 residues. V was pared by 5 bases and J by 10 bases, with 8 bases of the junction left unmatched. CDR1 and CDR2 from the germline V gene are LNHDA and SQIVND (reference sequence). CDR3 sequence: CASSPGQGTSPQHF. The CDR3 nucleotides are TGTGCCAGTAGTCCGGGACAGGGGACCAGCCCCCAGCATTTT.

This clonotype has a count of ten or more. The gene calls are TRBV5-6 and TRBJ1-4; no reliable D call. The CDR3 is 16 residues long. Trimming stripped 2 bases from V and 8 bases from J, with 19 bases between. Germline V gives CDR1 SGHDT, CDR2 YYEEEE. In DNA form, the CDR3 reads TGTGCCAGCAGCTTATGGGAGGCTCCCCAAGGGGAAAAACTGTTTTTT. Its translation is CASSLWEAPQGEKLFF.

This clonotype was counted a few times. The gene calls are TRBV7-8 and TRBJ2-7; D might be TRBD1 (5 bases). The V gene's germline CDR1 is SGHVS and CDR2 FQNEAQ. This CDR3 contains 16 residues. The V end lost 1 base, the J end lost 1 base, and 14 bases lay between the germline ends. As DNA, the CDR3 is TGTGCCAGCAGCTTAGTTCCAGCAGGGTTATCCTACGAGCAGTACTTC. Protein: CASSLVPAGLSYEQYF. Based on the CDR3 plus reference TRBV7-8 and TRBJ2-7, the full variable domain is GAGVSQSPRYKVAKRGQDVALRCDPISGHVSLFWYQQALGQGPEFLTYFQNEAQLDKSGLPSDRFFAERPEGSVSTLKIQRTQQEDSAVYLCASSLVPAGLSYEQYFGPGTRLTVT.

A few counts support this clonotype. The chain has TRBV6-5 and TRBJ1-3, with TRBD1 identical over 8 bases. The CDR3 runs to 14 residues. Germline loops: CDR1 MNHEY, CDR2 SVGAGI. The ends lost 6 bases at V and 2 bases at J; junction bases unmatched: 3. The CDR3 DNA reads TGTGCCAGCAGGGGACAGGTTGCTGGAAACACCATATATTTT. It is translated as CASRGQVAGNTIYF.

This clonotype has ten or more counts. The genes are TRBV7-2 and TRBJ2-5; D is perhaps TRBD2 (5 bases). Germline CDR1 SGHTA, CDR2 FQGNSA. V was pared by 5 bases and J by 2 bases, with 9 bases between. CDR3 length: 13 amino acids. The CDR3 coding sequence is TGTGCCAGCAGCGCAGCGGTACAAGAGACCCAGTACTTC. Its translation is CASSAAVQETQYF.

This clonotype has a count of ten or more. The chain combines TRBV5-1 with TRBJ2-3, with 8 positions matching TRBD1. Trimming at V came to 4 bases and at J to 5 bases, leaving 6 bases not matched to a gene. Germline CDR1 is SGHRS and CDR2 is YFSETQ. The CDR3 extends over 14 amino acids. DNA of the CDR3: TGCGCCAGCAGCCTACGGACAGGGAAAGATACGCAGTATTTT. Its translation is CASSLRTGKDTQYF. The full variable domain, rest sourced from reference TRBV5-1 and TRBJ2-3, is KAGVTQTPRYLIKTRGQQVTLSCSPISGHRSVSWYQQTPGQGLQFLFEYFSETQRNKGNFPGRFSGRQFSNSRSEMNVSTLELGDSALYLCASSLRTGKDTQYFGPGTRLTVL.

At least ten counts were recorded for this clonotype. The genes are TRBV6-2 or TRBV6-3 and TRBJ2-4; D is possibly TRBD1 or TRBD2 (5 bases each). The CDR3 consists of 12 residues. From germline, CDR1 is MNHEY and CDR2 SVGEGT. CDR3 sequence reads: CASARDENIQYF. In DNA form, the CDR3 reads TGTGCTTCGGCCCGGGACGAAAACATTCAGTACTTC.

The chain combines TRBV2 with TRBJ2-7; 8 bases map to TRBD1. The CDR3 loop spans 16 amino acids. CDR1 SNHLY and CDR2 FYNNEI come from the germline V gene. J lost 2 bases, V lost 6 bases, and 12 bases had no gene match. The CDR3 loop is CASSAIDRGVPYEQYF. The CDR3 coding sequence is TGTGCCAGCAGCGCTATAGACAGGGGCGTCCCCTACGAGCAGTACTTC.

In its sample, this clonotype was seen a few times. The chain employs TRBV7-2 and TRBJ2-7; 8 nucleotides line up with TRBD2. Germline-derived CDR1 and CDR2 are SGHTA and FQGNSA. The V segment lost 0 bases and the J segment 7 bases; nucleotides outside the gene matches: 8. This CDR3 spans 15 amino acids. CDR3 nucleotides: TGTGCCAGCAGCTTAGCCCTTAGCGGGGTAGGGGAGCAGTACTTC. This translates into CASSLALSGVGEQYF.

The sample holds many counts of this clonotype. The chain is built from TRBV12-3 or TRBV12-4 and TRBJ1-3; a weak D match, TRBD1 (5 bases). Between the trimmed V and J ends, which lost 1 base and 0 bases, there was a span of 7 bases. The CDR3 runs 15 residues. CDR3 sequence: CASSLGGVSGNTIYF. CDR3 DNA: TGTGCCAGCAGTTTAGGGGGGGTCTCTGGAAACACCATATATTTT.

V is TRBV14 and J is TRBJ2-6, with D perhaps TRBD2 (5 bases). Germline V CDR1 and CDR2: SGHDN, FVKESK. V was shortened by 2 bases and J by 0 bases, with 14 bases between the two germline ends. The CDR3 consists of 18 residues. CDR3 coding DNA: TGTGCCAGCAGCCAAAACCTTGGACTGCTCTCTGGGGCCAACGTCCTGACTTTC. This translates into CASSQNLGLLSGANVLTF.

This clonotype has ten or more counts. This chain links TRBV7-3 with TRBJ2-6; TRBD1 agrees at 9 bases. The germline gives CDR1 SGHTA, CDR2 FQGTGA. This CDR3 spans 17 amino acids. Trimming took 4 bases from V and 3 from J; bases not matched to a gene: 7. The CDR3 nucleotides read TGTGCCAGCAGCTCGGCGGGACAGGGTTTTGGGGCCAACGTCCTGACTTTC. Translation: CASSSAGQGFGANVLTF. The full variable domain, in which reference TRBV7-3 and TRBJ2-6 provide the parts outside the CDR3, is GAGVSQTPSNKVTEKGKYVELRCDPISGHTALYWYRQSLGQGPEFLIYFQGTGAADDSGLPNDRFFAVRPEGSVSTLKIQRTERGDSAVYLCASSSAGQGFGANVLTFGAGSRLTVL.

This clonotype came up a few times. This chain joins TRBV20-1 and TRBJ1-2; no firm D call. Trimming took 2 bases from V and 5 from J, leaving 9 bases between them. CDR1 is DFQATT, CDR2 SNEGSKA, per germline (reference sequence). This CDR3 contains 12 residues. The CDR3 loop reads CSARPESYGYTF. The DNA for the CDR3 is TGCAGTGCTAGACCAGAATCATATGGCTACACCTTC.

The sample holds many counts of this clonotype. CDR3 bases: TGTGCCAGCAGTCGGACTAGCGGGGGTTACGAGCAGTACTTC. Translating it yields CASSRTSGGYEQYF. The V and J genes are TRBV12-3 or TRBV12-4 and TRBJ2-7; 13 nucleotides agree with TRBD2. V was clipped by 5 bases and J by 4 bases; unmatched bases: 2. The CDR3 length is 14 residues.